A single sample is the source of the 20 T cell receptor beta chains below, sequenced in a study of Graves' ophthalmopathy and Graves' hyperthyroidism. TCR beta CDR3 amplification used RNA transcripts. After a first-round RT-PCR with HTBI primers, a second-round multiplex PCR was run. TCRdb re-analysed the multiplex PCR reads in MiXCR, keeping a single row per CDR3 protein. The table lists 52,000 or so distinct CDR3 sequences, about half of them singletons. Sequences were obtained from peripheral blood. The receptor set was obtained from an adult woman with Graves' ophthalmopathy.

This clonotype has at least ten counts. V usage is TRBV7-2 and J usage is TRBJ1-5; D gene unclear. Germline values: CDR1 SGHTA, CDR2 FQGNSA. This CDR3 has 15 amino acids. Trimming took off 5 bases at V and 1 base at J, with 12 bases between the two ends. CDR3 nucleotide sequence: TGTGCCAGCAGCCTCTCCGACAACAGCAATCAGCCCCAGCATTTT. Translation gives CASSLSDNSNQPQHF.

J is TRBJ2-2 and V is TRBV7-2; D unclear. The germline V gene encodes CDR1 SGHTA and CDR2 FQGNSA. The CDR3 is made up of 11 amino acids. Trimming pared 4 bases from V and 10 bases from J, leaving 7 bases between. This CDR3 reads CASSSVEELFF. Written as DNA, the CDR3 is TGTGCCAGCAGCTCCGTCGAGGAGCTGTTTTTT.

Many counts were recorded for this clonotype. The J gene is TRBJ2-1, the V gene TRBV3-1; 12 positions agree with TRBD2. V gave up 4 bases and J gave up 9 bases; unmatched junction bases: 4. This CDR3 contains 14 residues. The germline V gene encodes CDR1 LGHDT and CDR2 YNNKEL (reference sequence). The CDR3 sequence: CASSRLAGVIEQFF. DNA for the CDR3: TGTGCCAGCAGCCGACTAGCGGGAGTGATTGAGCAGTTCTTC.

This chain uses TRBV29-1 with TRBJ2-7; 7 positions agree with TRBD1. Germline trimming cut 8 bases from V and 4 bases from J; bases unmatched to any gene: 11. CDR3 length equals 13 residues. From germline, CDR1 is SQVTM and CDR2 ANQGSEA. CDR3 coding DNA: TGCAGCCAAGTTGCCGGCAGGGGGTACGAGCAGTACTTC. Encoded protein: CSQVAGRGYEQYF.

V is TRBV2 and J is TRBJ2-5; D may be TRBD2 (6 bases). The CDR3 is made up of 13 amino acids. Germline CDR1 is SNHLY and CDR2 is FYNNEI. Trimming stripped 8 bases from V and 4 bases from J, with 14 bases between. The CDR3 DNA reads TGTGCCAGCGGTCCTAGCGTTATAGAGACCCAGTACTTC. Protein: CASGPSVIETQYF.

In the case of this clonotype: One end of the junction fails to match germline, which may point to a read error. J is TRBJ2-3 and V is TRBV4-2; D possibly uses TRBD1 or TRBD2 (5 bases each). There are 14 residues in the CDR3. Germline V gene data show CDR1 as LGHNA and CDR2 as YNFKEQ. The CDR3: CASSPERGIDTQYF. The CDR3 DNA follows: TGTGCCAGCAGCCCAGAGAGGGGCATAGATACACAGTATTTT.

The chain has TRBV28 and TRBJ2-7; D gene unclear. Trimming removed 5 bases from V and 1 base from J, with 9 bases in between. The CDR3 has 13 amino acids. Germline assignment: CDR1 MDHEN and CDR2 SYDVKM. CDR3 coding DNA: TGTGCCAGCAGTGGCCCGGGTTCCTACGAGCAGTACTTC. It specifies CASSGPGSYEQYF. Variable domain in full (rest from reference TRBV28 and TRBJ2-7): DVKVTQSSRYLVKRTGEKVFLECVQDMDHENMFWYRQDPGLGLRLIYFSYDVKMKEKGDIPEGYSVSREKKERFSLILESASTNQTSMYLCASSGPGSYEQYFGPGTRLTVT.

J is TRBJ2-1 and V is TRBV7-2; 15 bases line up with TRBD2. The CDR3 is made up of 17 amino acids. Germline CDR1 SGHTA, CDR2 FQGNSA. The ends lost 5 bases at V and 12 bases at J; junction bases unmatched: 14. The CDR3 protein is CASSTRTSGRAGGTQFF. CDR3 coding DNA: TGTGCCAGCAGCACCCGGACTAGCGGGAGGGCAGGGGGTACGCAGTTCTTC.

A word on this clonotype: At one end the junction does not follow the germline gene, possibly because of a read error. This sequence joins TRBV10-1 and TRBJ1-3, with a possible D match to TRBD1 (5 bases). CDR3 length: 13 amino acids. Germline V lookup: CDR1 WNHNN, CDR2 SYGVQD (reference sequence). The CDR3 spells CASSGGAGNTLYF. The DNA for the CDR3 is TGCGCCAGCAGTGGAGGGGCGGGAAACACCTTATATTTT.

This clonotype has a count of ten or more. A much more abundant neighbour one base away suggests this may be a read error. This chain links TRBV6-5 with TRBJ2-7; 10 nucleotides agree with TRBD2. From germline, CDR1 is MNHEY and CDR2 SVGAGI. This CDR3 spans 14 amino acids. Losses at the gene ends were 2 bases for V and 2 bases for J; bases not matched to a gene: 0. CDR3 region: CASSYGTSAYEQYF. The CDR3 coding sequence is TGTGCCAGCAGTTACGGGACTAGCGCCTACGAGCAGTACTTC.

This clonotype was recorded many times. The rearrangement links TRBV5-4 to TRBJ2-4; 9 bases fit TRBD2. V lost 3 bases, J lost 9 bases, and 16 bases stayed unmatched. The CDR3 sequence is 17 residues long. Germline CDR1 and CDR2: SGHNT and YYREEE (reference sequence). The chain's CDR3 is CASSSGGPGLARTIQYF. DNA of the CDR3: TGTGCCAGCAGCTCTGGGGGACCGGGACTAGCTCGAACCATTCAGTACTTC.

In this sample, this clonotype turned up many times. The rearrangement joins TRBV6-1 to TRBJ1-1; D is possibly TRBD1 (5 bases). V was pared by 1 base and J by 4 bases, with 10 bases between. Per germline, CDR1 MNHNS and CDR2 SASEGT. This CDR3 is 14 amino acids long. In DNA form, the CDR3 reads TGTGCCAGCAGTGAAGGAGGGGAAATCACTGAAGCTTTCTTT. It encodes CASSEGGEITEAFF.

Many counts were recorded for this clonotype. V is TRBV6-2 or TRBV6-3 and J is TRBJ2-7, with TRBD1 matching over 8 bases. Looked up from germline, CDR1 is MNHEY and CDR2 is SVGEGT. Trimming took 6 bases from V and 9 from J; bases not matched to a gene: 13. This CDR3 has 14 amino acids. CDR3 amino acids: CASRSGTGNLRQYF. The CDR3, as DNA: TGTGCCAGCAGGTCCGGGACAGGTAATTTGAGGCAGTACTTC.

This clonotype was counted at least ten times. The V and J genes are TRBV7-2 and TRBJ2-5; 11 bases match TRBD2. The CDR3 is made up of 15 amino acids. V was pared by 4 bases and J by 14 bases, with 15 bases of the junction left unmatched. The germline V gene encodes CDR1 SGHTA and CDR2 FQGNSA. Written as DNA, the CDR3 is TGTGCCAGCAGCTCGGGACTAGCGGTTTCCGCGGGGGCATACTTC. Protein sequence: CASSSGLAVSAGAYF. Full variable domain (rest looked up from reference TRBV7-2 and TRBJ2-5): GAGVSQSPSNKVTEKGKDVELRCDPISGHTALYWYRQSLGQGLEFLIYFQGNSAPDKSGLPSDRFSAERTGGSVSTLTIQRTQQEDSAVYLCASSSGLAVSAGAYFGPGTRLLVL.

This clonotype was seen many times. A single base separates this from a much larger clone, so it may be a read error. The J gene is TRBJ2-1, the V gene TRBV7-2, with D unresolved. The germline V gene encodes CDR1 SGHTA and CDR2 FQGNSA. The CDR3 has 13 residues. V dropped 8 bases and J dropped 6 bases, with 14 bases sitting between them. The CDR3 DNA sequence: TGTGCCAGCGGCTATGGGTCTTTCAATGAGCAGTTCTTC. It translates to CASGYGSFNEQFF. The full variable domain, with the rest looked up from reference TRBV7-2 and TRBJ2-1, is GAGVSQSPSNKVTEKGKDVELRCDPISGHTALYWYRQSLGQGLEFLIYFQGNSAPDKSGLPSDRFSAERTGGSVSTLTIQRTQQEDSAVYLCASGYGSFNEQFFGPGTRLTVL.

The sample holds many counts of this clonotype. This chain links TRBV4-3 with TRBJ1-4; D unclear. From germline, CDR1 is LGHNA and CDR2 YSLEER. V was trimmed by 0 bases and J by 4 bases, leaving 12 bases between them. The CDR3 is 16 amino acids. The CDR3 DNA is TGCGCCAGCAGCCAAGATCGGCCAGGCCTTAATGAAAAACTGTTTTTT. Translating it yields CASSQDRPGLNEKLFF.

Notes on this clonotype: The CDR3 ends on some other residue instead of the conserved phenylalanine or tryptophan, so this is likely a read error. The V gene is TRBV25-1, the J gene TRBJ2-7; D is ambiguous. Germline CDR1 and CDR2: MGHDK and SYGVNS. This CDR3 is built from 13 residues. V shed 8 bases and J shed 8 bases, with 19 bases lying between them. In DNA form, the CDR3 reads TGTGCCAGCTGTGGCCGAGGCGGCGGCCAGCAGTACTCC. It translates to CASCGRGGGQQYS.

Notes on this clonotype: At one end, the junction sequence differs from germline, possibly due to a read error. The chain's CDR3 is CASSPRRGARSEANVLAF. CDR3 coding DNA: TGTGCCAGTAGTCCCCGGCGGGGCGCTAGATCTGAGGCCAACGTTCTGGCTTTC. This sequence joins TRBV19 and TRBJ2-6, with a possible D match to TRBD2 (6 bases). Germline CDR1 and CDR2: LNHDA and SQIVND (reference sequence). The CDR3 consists of 18 residues.

Ten or more counts support this clonotype. This chain joins TRBV9 and TRBJ2-3, with D possibly TRBD1 on 7 matching bases. From germline, CDR1 is SGDLS and CDR2 YYNGEE. The ends were cut back, 5 bases at V and 1 base at J, with 14 bases in the middle. The CDR3 length is 15 residues. CDR3 coding DNA: TGTGCCAGCAGGGAGGGGGCTAGCGGCACAGATACGCAGTATTTT. Amino acid sequence: CASREGASGTDTQYF. Filled out from reference TRBV9 and TRBJ2-3, the complete variable domain reads DSGVTQTPKHLITATGQRVTLRCSPRSGDLSVYWYQQSLDQGLQFLIQYYNGEERAKGNILERFSAQQFPDLHSELNLSSLELGDSALYFCASREGASGTDTQYFGPGTRLTVL.

This clonotype was found many times. The V and J genes are TRBV20-1 and TRBJ2-7, with 8 bases identical to TRBD2. CDR1 is DFQATT, CDR2 SNEGSKA, per germline (reference sequence). V shed 5 bases, J shed 5 bases, and the junction held 5 bases outside the gene matches. The CDR3 is made up of 12 amino acids. Here the CDR3 reads CSASAGANEQYF. CDR3 DNA: TGCAGTGCTTCAGCGGGAGCCAACGAGCAGTACTTC.